The 28 T cell receptor beta chains given below trace back to one sample, sequenced in a study of shared T cell receptors in the human thymus. Profiling relied on immunoSEQ multiplex PCR, and the TCRdb table lists in-frame clones only, not all of them. The repertoire has hundreds of thousands of clones, around 87% of them found once; the top ten carry over 0.008%. This same sample was also taken into another study, of human thymus T cells.

The specimen was thymocytes. The receptors here all came from a boy less than two years old with a congenital heart defect.

This chain uses TRBV29-1 with TRBJ2-5; D is possibly TRBD2 (5 bases). V dropped 2 bases and J dropped 1 base, with 20 bases sitting between them. CDR1 is SQVTM and CDR2 is ANQGSEA in the germline V gene. CDR3 length equals 17 residues. CDR3 DNA: TGCAGCGTTGAACGCGGGTCTCCCCTTACCCCCCAAGAGACCCAGTACTTC. It codes for CSVERGSPLTPQETQYF.

The chain couples TRBV5-5 to TRBJ2-7; D might be TRBD1 (7 bases). V was cut by 4 bases and J by 5 bases, with 22 bases left in between. This CDR3 has 16 residues. In germline, CDR1 is SGHKS, CDR2 YYEKEE (reference sequence). This CDR3 reads CASSLSRGRGENEQYF. In DNA, the CDR3 is TGTGCCAGCAGCCTATCCAGGGGCAGGGGGGAGAACGAGCAGTACTTC.

The rearrangement uses TRBV27 and TRBJ2-7, with 7 bases lining up with TRBD2. This CDR3 is 14 amino acids long. The germline gives CDR1 MNHEY, CDR2 SMNVEV (reference sequence). V shed 3 bases and J 4 bases; nucleotides not matched to a gene: 6. This chain's CDR3 is CASSFYPSGYEQYF. CDR3 sequence (DNA): TGTGCCAGCAGTTTCTACCCTAGCGGTTACGAGCAGTACTTC.

This chain connects TRBV15 to TRBJ2-1; D might be TRBD1 (6 bases). This CDR3 has 16 residues. From germline, CDR1 is LNHNV and CDR2 YYDKDF (reference sequence). The V end was cut by 5 bases, the J end by 2 bases, with 16 bases between. The chain's CDR3 is CATSGASRGTYNEQFF. The DNA of the CDR3 is TGTGCCACCAGCGGGGCTTCCAGGGGCACCTACAATGAGCAGTTCTTC.

V gene TRBV5-4 combines with J gene TRBJ1-4; tentatively, D is TRBD1 (5 bases). Germline CDR1 reads SGHNT; CDR2 reads YYREEE (reference sequence). V shed 0 bases and J shed 6 bases, with 12 bases lying between them. The CDR3 totals 15 residues. The CDR3 reads CASSLDPRDDEKLFF. CDR3 nucleotides: TGTGCCAGCAGCTTGGATCCCAGGGATGATGAAAAACTGTTTTTT.

The V and J genes are TRBV7-8 and TRBJ1-5, with D possibly being TRBD1 (5 bases). CDR1 is SGHVS, CDR2 FQNEAQ, per germline. V was trimmed by 1 base and J by 0 bases, leaving 16 bases between them. This CDR3 has 18 amino acids. In DNA, the CDR3 is TGTGCCAGCAGCTTAGGGGGCTTAACACAGTATAGCAATCAGCCCCAGCATTTT. This codes for CASSLGGLTQYSNQPQHF.

The V and J genes are TRBV4-3 and TRBJ2-1; maybe TRBD2 (6 bases). The ends were cut back, 0 bases at V and 0 bases at J, with 15 bases in the middle. CDR3 size: 18 residues. The V gene's germline CDR1 is LGHNA and CDR2 YSLEER. This CDR3 is CASSQDGWGESSYNEQFF. The CDR3 coding sequence is TGCGCCAGCAGCCAAGACGGGTGGGGGGAGAGCTCCTACAATGAGCAGTTCTTC.

This clone was counted a few times. CDR3 coding DNA: TGCGCCAGCAGCCAAGTCGGAGCGGGGGACAGAGAGACCCAGTACTTC. Protein product: CASSQVGAGDRETQYF. The chain recombines TRBV4-3 with TRBJ2-5, with D tentatively TRBD2 (8 bases). V was trimmed by 1 base and J by 4 bases, leaving 16 bases between them. Germline CDR1 and CDR2: LGHNA and YSLEER. This CDR3 is 16 amino acids long.

V is TRBV19 and J is TRBJ1-5; no firm D call. V lost 4 bases and J lost 1, with 14 bases in between. Germline V CDR1 and CDR2: LNHDA, SQIVND (reference sequence). This CDR3 has 16 amino acids. CDR3 bases: TGTGCCAGTAGTAAGAACTGCTTTCTCAGCAATCAGCCCCAGCATTTT. Amino acid sequence: CASSKNCFLSNQPQHF. Drawing the rest from reference TRBV19 and TRBJ1-5, the complete variable domain is DGGITQSPKYLFRKEGQNVTLSCEQNLNHDAMYWYRQDPGQGLRLIYYSQIVNDFQKGDIAEGYSVSREKKESFPLTVTSAQKNPTAFYLCASSKNCFLSNQPQHFGDGTRLSIL.

The chain is built from TRBV14 and TRBJ2-1; 10 nucleotides align to TRBD1. The junction had 8 bases not matched to a gene; V was cut back by 1 base and J by 5 bases. Per germline, CDR1 SGHDN and CDR2 FVKESK. The CDR3 consists of 17 residues. CDR3 sequence (DNA): TGTGCCAGCAGCCAAGTGCCTCCGGGACAGGGGCACAATGAGCAGTTCTTC. Protein product: CASSQVPPGQGHNEQFF.

This clone occurred once. The gene calls are TRBV2 and TRBJ2-3; 8 nucleotides agree with TRBD1. Germline V gene lookup returns CDR1 SNHLY and CDR2 FYNNEI. CDR3 length equals 15 residues. V lost 4 bases, J lost 4 bases, and 7 bases stayed unmatched. The CDR3 here is CASSGTGITADTQYF. The DNA for the CDR3 is TGTGCCAGCAGTGGGACAGGGATTACTGCAGATACGCAGTATTTT.

This chain uses TRBV10-3 with TRBJ2-5, with 7 bases that match TRBD2. CDR1 ENHRY and CDR2 SYGVKD come from the germline V gene. J was trimmed by 1 base and V by 4 bases; bases with no gene match: 6. This CDR3 has 15 amino acids. The CDR3 DNA reads TGTGCCATCAGTGCGGAAGCGGGAACCCAAGAGACCCAGTACTTC. This translates into CAISAEAGTQETQYF.

The V and J genes are TRBV5-1 and TRBJ1-4, with D hard to call. Germline V lookup: CDR1 SGHRS, CDR2 YFSETQ. The V end was cut by 0 bases, the J end by 0 bases, with 12 bases between. The CDR3 runs to 17 residues. The CDR3 nucleotides read TGCGCCAGCAGCTTGGCCCGGGTTTCGGCAACTAATGAAAAACTGTTTTTT. Protein product: CASSLARVSATNEKLFF.

This chain uses TRBV4-3 with TRBJ2-7, with 8 positions matching TRBD2. V trimming: 0 bases; J trimming: 1 base; junction bases outside the gene matches: 11. This CDR3 has 18 amino acids. Germline V gene lookup returns CDR1 LGHNA and CDR2 YSLEER. The CDR3 DNA reads as TGCGCCAGCAGCCAAGATGAGGCATCGGGAGGGCCGTCCTACGAGCAGTACTTC. Its translation: CASSQDEASGGPSYEQYF.

The chain uses TRBV14 and TRBJ2-5; a weak D match, TRBD1 (6 bases). With 1 base removed from V and 5 bases from J, the gap between germline ends came to 11 bases. The length of the CDR3 is 14 residues. The germline V gene encodes CDR1 SGHDN and CDR2 FVKESK. The DNA of the CDR3 is TGTGCCAGCAGCCAAGTTGGGGACACGGAGACCCAGTACTTC. This encodes CASSQVGDTETQYF.

CDR3 region: CASSPRLASYEQYF. CDR3 bases: TGCGCCAGCAGCCCTAGACTAGCCTCCTACGAGCAGTACTTC. The J gene is TRBJ2-7, the V gene TRBV5-1, with 7 nucleotides matching TRBD2. Germline assignment: CDR1 SGHRS and CDR2 YFSETQ. The CDR3 covers 14 residues. The V and J ends lost 4 bases and 0 bases, in that order; junction bases with no gene match: 4.

The rearrangement joins TRBV9 to TRBJ1-3; D is undetermined. The CDR3 sequence is 14 residues long. V was trimmed by 5 bases and J by 2 bases, leaving 11 bases between them. Per germline, CDR1 SGDLS and CDR2 YYNGEE. CDR3 in amino acids: CASSGEQPGNTIYF. The CDR3 DNA is TGTGCCAGCAGTGGGGAGCAACCTGGAAACACCATATATTTT.

The rearrangement uses TRBV7-9 and TRBJ2-2; 10 bases fit TRBD2. CDR1 and CDR2 (germline): SEHNR, FQNEAQ (reference sequence). The length of the CDR3 is 17 residues. J lost 3 bases, V lost 11 bases, and 15 bases had no gene match. The CDR3 loop is CAADGEREGRDTGELFF. CDR3 DNA sequence: TGTGCCGCGGACGGGGAGCGGGAGGGCCGAGACACCGGGGAGCTGTTTTTT.

This chain connects TRBV18 to TRBJ1-6; unclear D gene. CDR3 length: 16 amino acids. The germline V gene has CDR1 KGHSH and CDR2 LQKENI. V shed 5 bases and J shed 6 bases, with 17 bases lying between them. CDR3 loop: CASSSEAPRFNSPLHF. The CDR3 DNA follows: TGTGCCAGCTCATCGGAGGCCCCACGCTTTAATTCACCCCTCCACTTT.

The V call is TRBV28, the J call TRBJ2-5; D perhaps matches TRBD1 (6 bases). V was pared by 5 bases and J by 1 base, with 17 bases between. CDR1 and CDR2 from the germline V gene are MDHEN and SYDVKM. The CDR3 runs to 16 residues. The CDR3 sequence: CASSQTYRASQETQYF. The CDR3 nucleotides read TGTGCCAGCAGTCAAACCTACAGGGCTTCCCAAGAGACCCAGTACTTC.

The chain has TRBV19 and TRBJ2-1; D is perhaps TRBD2 (5 bases). Germline V gene lookup returns CDR1 LNHDA and CDR2 SQIVND (reference sequence). This CDR3 comprises 11 residues. V lost 4 bases and J 9 bases, leaving 7 bases between the germline ends. For the CDR3, the DNA is TGTGCCAGTAGTAACGGGATTGAGCAGTTCTTC. It yields the protein CASSNGIEQFF.

The chain joins TRBV6-4 to TRBJ2-3, with TRBD2 as a possible D gene (6 bases). The CDR3 loop spans 15 amino acids. CDR1 is MRHNA and CDR2 is SNTAGT in the germline V gene. V was pared by 6 bases and J by 2 bases, with 15 bases between. The CDR3 here is CASSAEGSHTDTQYF. In DNA form, the CDR3 reads TGTGCCAGCAGCGCGGAGGGATCGCACACAGATACGCAGTATTTT.

This clone was seen a few times. As DNA, the CDR3 is TGTGCCACCAGCAGAGAGGCCACAGATACGCAGTATTTT. Translated, it gives CATSREATDTQYF. The J gene is TRBJ2-3, the V gene TRBV15; D not resolved. The V end was cut by 0 bases, the J end by 2 bases, with 3 bases between. From germline, CDR1 is LNHNV and CDR2 YYDKDF (reference sequence). The CDR3 sequence is 13 residues long. Drawing the rest from reference TRBV15 and TRBJ2-3, the complete variable domain is DAMVIQNPRYQVTQFGKPVTLSCSQTLNHNVMYWYQQKSSQAPKLLFHYYDKDFNNEADTPDNFQSRRPNTSFCFLDIRSPGLGDTAMYLCATSREATDTQYFGPGTRLTVL.

This sequence joins TRBV7-9 and TRBJ2-6; a weak D match, TRBD1 (6 bases). Germline loops: CDR1 SEHNR, CDR2 FQNEAQ (reference sequence). The CDR3 spans 17 residues. The V end was cut by 7 bases, the J end by 0 bases, with 16 bases between. CDR3: CASNYRDGGSGANVLTF. Written as DNA, the CDR3 is TGTGCCAGCAACTACAGGGACGGCGGCTCTGGGGCCAACGTCCTGACTTTC.

The V call is TRBV7-9, the J call TRBJ1-4; no clear D gene. V was clipped by 3 bases and J by 5 bases, with 22 bases between them. CDR1 and CDR2 from the germline V gene are SEHNR and FQNEAQ (reference sequence). This CDR3 has 18 amino acids. CDR3 sequence: CASSFPRVEVRANEKLFF. In nucleotides, the CDR3 is TGTGCCAGCAGCTTCCCTAGGGTGGAGGTCCGGGCGAATGAAAAACTGTTTTTT.

This rearrangement joins TRBV7-9 to TRBJ2-1; 7 positions agree with TRBD1. V shed 7 bases, J shed 3 bases, and the junction held 18 bases outside the gene matches. Germline loops: CDR1 SEHNR, CDR2 FQNEAQ (reference sequence). CDR3 size: 18 residues. The CDR3 protein is CASIQGEPSPPGYNEQFF. The CDR3 DNA reads TGTGCCAGCATTCAGGGGGAGCCTAGTCCGCCGGGCTACAATGAGCAGTTCTTC.

The gene calls are TRBV28 and TRBJ1-1, with 9 bases matching TRBD1. Germline values: CDR1 MDHEN, CDR2 SYDVKM. V lost 4 bases, J lost 0 bases, and 9 bases stayed unmatched. This CDR3 has 17 residues. CDR3 amino acids: CASSSHRGLGMNTEAFF. For the CDR3, the DNA is TGTGCCAGCAGTTCCCACAGGGGGCTGGGGATGAACACTGAAGCTTTCTTT.

This clone was counted a few times. V usage is TRBV20-1 and J usage is TRBJ2-7; TRBD2 might be the D (5 bases). CDR1 and CDR2 (germline): DFQATT, SNEGSKA (reference sequence). This CDR3 spans 11 amino acids. Trimming pared 3 bases from V and 3 bases from J, leaving 6 bases between. The CDR3 sequence: CSASEGYEQYF. CDR3 coding DNA: TGCAGTGCTAGCGAGGGCTACGAGCAGTACTTC.